This entry describes one TCR beta chain. Germline V gene lookup returns CDR1 SGHNT and CDR2 YYREEE (reference sequence). Germline trimming cut 1 base from V and 0 bases from J; bases unmatched to any gene: 4. CDR3 length equals 16 residues. One entry per CDR3 protein, called by TCRdb with MiXCR from the RT-PCR reads. The sample shows 550,000 to 750,000 distinct CDR3 sequences, approximately 14% of them seen only once. The TCR was taken from a female donor in good health, serving as a healthy control. The sample consisted of memory CD4+ T cells from blood. The chain is built from TRBV5-4 and TRBJ2-7; 10 bases match TRBD2. CDR3 protein: CASSLFSSGSSYEQYF. DNA of the CDR3: TGTGCCAGCAGCTTGTTTTCTAGCGGGAGCTCCTACGAGCAGTACTTC.